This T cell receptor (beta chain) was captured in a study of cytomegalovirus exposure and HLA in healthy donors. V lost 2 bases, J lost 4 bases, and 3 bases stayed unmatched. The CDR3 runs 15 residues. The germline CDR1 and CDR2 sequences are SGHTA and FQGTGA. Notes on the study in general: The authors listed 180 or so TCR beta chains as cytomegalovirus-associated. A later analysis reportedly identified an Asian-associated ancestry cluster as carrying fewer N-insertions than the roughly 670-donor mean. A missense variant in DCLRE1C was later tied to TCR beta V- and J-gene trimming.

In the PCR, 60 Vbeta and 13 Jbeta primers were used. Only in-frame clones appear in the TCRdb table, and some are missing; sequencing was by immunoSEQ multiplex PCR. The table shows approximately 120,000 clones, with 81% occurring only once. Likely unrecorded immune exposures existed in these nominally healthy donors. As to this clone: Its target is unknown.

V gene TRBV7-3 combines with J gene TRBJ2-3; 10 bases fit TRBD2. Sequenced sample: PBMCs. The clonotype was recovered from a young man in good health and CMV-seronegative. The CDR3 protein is CASSLGTSVPDTQYF. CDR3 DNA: TGTGCCAGCAGCTTAGGGACTAGCGTGCCAGATACGCAGTATTTT. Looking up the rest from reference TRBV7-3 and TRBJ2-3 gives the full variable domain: GAGVSQTPSNKVTEKGKYVELRCDPISGHTALYWYRQSLGQGPEFLIYFQGTGAADDSGLPNDRFFAVRPEGSVSTLKIQRTERGDSAVYLCASSLGTSVPDTQYFGPGTRLTVL.